This T cell receptor beta chain was sequenced for a study of patients and donors after allogeneic stem cell transplantation. TCRdb re-derived calls from the RT-PCR reads in MiXCR, one entry per CDR3 protein. The data show approximately 410,000 distinct CDR3 sequences, around 15% seen once. The germline gives CDR1 LGHDT, CDR2 YNNKEL (reference sequence). V lost 8 bases to trimming and J lost 6 bases; unmatched junction nucleotides: 5. The CDR3 covers 12 residues. This receptor was obtained from a human donor who was either an allogeneic HSCT recipient or a stem cell or donor lymphocyte infusion donor (not recorded which). It is not recorded whose cells these are; they may come from a transplant donor. Sequenced: blood, either unsorted or a sorted T cell fraction (not recorded which). The chain links TRBV3-1 to TRBJ1-1; 8 nucleotides align to TRBD1. The CDR3 DNA reads TGTGCCAGCGGTTCACAGGGGGCTGAAGCTTTCTTT. It encodes CASGSQGAEAFF.